These 23 T cell receptor beta chains were all obtained from the same sample, sequenced in a study of OX40 agonist ivuxolimab in advanced cancers. Libraries were prepared by immunoSEQ multiplex PCR; TCRdb keeps only in-frame clonotypes and omits some of them. This sample has 99,000 or so clones, with just under 95% found just once. The starting material was CD4+ or CD8+ T cells sorted from blood, obtained in a trial of the OX40 agonist ivuxolimab. Receptor source: an adult with an advanced solid tumor such as melanoma, head and neck, liver or kidney cancer.

The rearrangement links TRBV2 to TRBJ1-2, with D possibly being TRBD1 (5 bases). V was trimmed by 5 bases and J by 3 bases, leaving 19 bases between them. Germline assignment: CDR1 SNHLY and CDR2 FYNNEI. The CDR3 runs to 16 residues. Here the CDR3 reads CASSTHVRDGYYGYTF. CDR3 coding DNA: TGTGCCAGCAGTACTCACGTTAGGGACGGGTACTATGGCTACACCTTC.

The chain employs TRBV2 and TRBJ2-7, with 9 bases lining up with TRBD1. V lost 7 bases to trimming and J lost 4 bases; unmatched junction nucleotides: 8. Germline CDR1 SNHLY, CDR2 FYNNEI. This CDR3 has 14 residues. The CDR3 protein is CASNPTGGTYEQYF. DNA for the CDR3: TGTGCCAGCAACCCGACAGGGGGGACTTACGAGCAGTACTTC. Looking up the rest from reference TRBV2 and TRBJ2-7 gives the full variable domain: EPEVTQTPSHQVTQMGQEVILRCVPISNHLYFYWYRQILGQKVEFLVSFYNNEISEKSEIFDDQFSVERPDGSNFTLKIRSTKLEDSAMYFCASNPTGGTYEQYFGPGTRLTVT.

The gene calls are TRBV5-4 and TRBJ1-2; a possible D gene is TRBD1 (5 bases). From germline, CDR1 is SGHNT and CDR2 YYREEE (reference sequence). The V end was cut by 2 bases, the J end by 8 bases, with 13 bases between. The CDR3 runs 13 residues. The DNA for the CDR3 is TGTGCCAGCAGCTTATATTCTGGGGACGGCTACACCTTC. It encodes CASSLYSGDGYTF.

The chain uses TRBV6-4 and TRBJ2-3; TRBD2 is a possible D gene (6 bases). Trimming took off 6 bases at V and 1 base at J, with 17 bases between the two ends. The length of the CDR3 is 16 residues. Germline loops: CDR1 MRHNA, CDR2 SNTAGT. Here the CDR3 DNA reads TGTGCCAGCAGATGGGACTCCTGCGGTGGCACAGATACGCAGTATTTT. Protein product: CASRWDSCGGTDTQYF.

The chain has TRBV28 and TRBJ2-2, with D unresolved. The CDR3 contains 12 residues. Trimming pared 3 bases from V and 6 bases from J, leaving 5 bases between. The germline gives CDR1 MDHEN, CDR2 SYDVKM. CDR3 protein: CASSFLPGELFF. The DNA for the CDR3 is TGTGCCAGCAGTTTTCTGCCCGGGGAGCTGTTTTTT.

This clone has only one observation. The chain is built from TRBV29-1 and TRBJ2-2, with D maybe TRBD1 (6 bases). V lost 7 bases and J lost 2, with 11 bases in between. Per the germline V gene, CDR1 is SQVTM and CDR2 is ANQGSEA. The CDR3 is 13 amino acids. The CDR3 bases are TGCAGCGCCGGGGACACCAACACCGGGGAGCTGTTTTTT. It encodes CSAGDTNTGELFF.

The chain employs TRBV27 and TRBJ1-2; no clear D. Germline lookup yields CDR1 MNHEY and CDR2 SMNVEV (reference sequence). Trimming removed 1 base from V and 4 bases from J, with 16 bases in between. The CDR3 runs to 16 residues. For the CDR3, the DNA is TGTGCCAGCAGTTTATTGATTAAGGGTAGAGGCTATGGCTACACCTTC. Translated: CASSLLIKGRGYGYTF.

The genes are TRBV29-1 and TRBJ2-3, with 9 bases aligning to TRBD1. Losses at the gene ends were 4 bases for V and 1 base for J; bases not matched to a gene: 9. This CDR3 region has 16 residues. CDR1 SQVTM and CDR2 ANQGSEA come from the germline V gene. The CDR3 DNA sequence: TGCAGCGTTGTCGGAGGGACAGGGAGGGGCACAGATACGCAGTATTTT. Encoded protein: CSVVGGTGRGTDTQYF.

V usage is TRBV7-6 and J usage is TRBJ2-1, with 8 positions matching TRBD2. The CDR3 covers 16 residues. The germline V gene encodes CDR1 SGHVS and CDR2 FNYEAQ. J lost 0 bases, V lost 5 bases, and 6 bases had no gene match. CDR3 DNA sequence: TGTGCCAGCAGCCCCTTCAGCGGGGGCTCCTACAATGAGCAGTTCTTC. It is translated as CASSPFSGGSYNEQFF.

The chain has TRBV7-6 and TRBJ2-3; 7 bases line up with TRBD1. Germline V gives CDR1 SGHVS, CDR2 FNYEAQ. The J segment lost 3 bases and the V segment lost 1 base, leaving 7 bases of the junction unmatched. This CDR3 is 16 amino acids long. In nucleotides, the CDR3 is TGTGCCAGCAGCTTAGTGAGGGGGCCTGGGACAGATACGCAGTATTTT. Its translation is CASSLVRGPGTDTQYF.

The chain employs TRBV29-1 and TRBJ1-2; tentatively, D is TRBD1 (6 bases). In germline, CDR1 is SQVTM, CDR2 ANQGSEA. V lost 1 base and J 8 bases, leaving 14 bases between the germline ends. The CDR3 extends over 13 amino acids. As DNA, the CDR3 is TGCAGCGTTGAAGGCACAGGGCGGCACGGCTACACCTTC. Translation: CSVEGTGRHGYTF.

V is TRBV29-1 and J is TRBJ2-3; tentatively, D is TRBD1 (5 bases). V shed 3 bases and J shed 5 bases, with 12 bases lying between them. The CDR3 has 13 residues. Per germline, CDR1 SQVTM and CDR2 ANQGSEA. The CDR3 nucleotides are TGCAGCGTTGACACAGGTTTGGGAGATACGCAGTATTTT. This codes for CSVDTGLGDTQYF.

The chain carries TRBV19 and TRBJ1-2; D gene uncertain. V was cut by 5 bases and J by 4 bases, with 11 bases left in between. Germline CDR1 reads LNHDA; CDR2 reads SQIVND (reference sequence). The CDR3 has 13 amino acids. CDR3 protein: CASSLRVPYGYTF. The CDR3, as DNA: TGTGCCAGTAGTCTAAGGGTCCCCTATGGCTACACCTTC. The full variable domain, rest sourced from reference TRBV19 and TRBJ1-2, is DGGITQSPKYLFRKEGQNVTLSCEQNLNHDAMYWYRQDPGQGLRLIYYSQIVNDFQKGDIAEGYSVSREKKESFPLTVTSAQKNPTAFYLCASSLRVPYGYTFGSGTRLTVV.

The rearrangement uses TRBV7-9 and TRBJ2-5; no firm D call. This CDR3 contains 13 residues. With 10 bases removed from V and 1 base from J, the gap between germline ends came to 13 bases. Germline CDR1 is SEHNR and CDR2 is FQNEAQ (reference sequence). The CDR3 loop reads CATLKAGQETQYF. The CDR3 DNA is TGTGCCACTCTAAAGGCCGGCCAAGAGACCCAGTACTTC.

This chain links TRBV5-1 with TRBJ1-3, with 9 bases matching TRBD1. The CDR3 has 16 residues. The ends lost 4 bases at V and 4 bases at J; junction bases unmatched: 9. CDR1 and CDR2 (germline): SGHRS, YFSETQ. The CDR3 loop is CASSTGQGYVGNTIYF. In DNA form, the CDR3 reads TGCGCCAGCAGCACAGGACAGGGGTACGTCGGAAACACCATATATTTT.

V usage is TRBV30 and J usage is TRBJ1-5, with 10 bases fitting TRBD1. The germline V gene encodes CDR1 GTSNPN and CDR2 SVGIG (reference sequence). V was clipped by 5 bases and J by 2 bases; unmatched bases: 9. CDR3 length: 16 amino acids. The CDR3 sequence is CAWSGTGVLGNQPQHF. The CDR3 bases are TGTGCCTGGTCCGGGACAGGGGTATTAGGCAATCAGCCCCAGCATTTT.

V is TRBV7-9 and J is TRBJ2-3; TRBD2 aligns across 9 bases. J gave up 4 bases and V 5 bases, and 10 bases lay outside the gene matches. The CDR3 has 16 residues. Germline values: CDR1 SEHNR, CDR2 FQNEAQ (reference sequence). Written as DNA, the CDR3 is TGTGCCAGCAGCCTTCGTAGCGGGGGAGTCGCAGATACGCAGTATTTT. This translates into CASSLRSGGVADTQYF.

The chain couples TRBV6-5 to TRBJ1-5; 7 nucleotides agree with TRBD1. CDR1 is MNHEY and CDR2 is SVGAGI in the germline V gene. This CDR3 is 15 amino acids long. Trimming cost V 4 bases and J 4 bases; bases outside gene matches: 7. CDR3 residues: CASSSLQGRNQPQHF. The CDR3 DNA is TGTGCCAGCAGTTCCTTACAGGGGAGGAATCAGCCCCAGCATTTT.

This sequence joins TRBV6-5 and TRBJ2-5; possibly TRBD1 or TRBD2 for D (5 bases each). This CDR3 region has 15 residues. Germline-derived CDR1 and CDR2 are MNHEY and SVGAGI. Trimming left V 2 bases short and J 7 bases short, with 17 bases between. Here the CDR3 reads CASSYDGTPTLTQYF. The CDR3 DNA is TGTGCCAGCAGTTACGACGGGACCCCGACCCTGACCCAGTACTTC.

The V call is TRBV27, the J call TRBJ1-5, with TRBD1 matching 9 bases. V lost 10 bases, J lost 4 bases, and 14 bases stayed unmatched. The CDR3 covers 16 residues. CDR1 and CDR2 from the germline V gene are MNHEY and SMNVEV (reference sequence). CDR3 DNA sequence: TGTGCCATTCCCCCGTGGGACAGGGCCCGTAATCAGCCCCAGCATTTT. Translated: CAIPPWDRARNQPQHF.

V and J are TRBV11-3 and TRBJ2-3, with D possibly being TRBD2 (5 bases). This CDR3 is built from 13 residues. The germline V and J ends were trimmed by 6 bases and 8 bases, with 15 bases remaining between them. Germline-derived CDR1 and CDR2 are SGHNT and YENEEA. Here the CDR3 reads CASRRRGYGTQYF. CDR3 sequence (DNA): TGTGCCAGCAGGCGGAGAGGGTATGGTACGCAGTATTTT.

The rearrangement links TRBV28 to TRBJ1-5; 8 bases agree with TRBD1. V was clipped by 0 bases and J by 6 bases; unmatched bases: 10. The CDR3 extends over 17 amino acids. CDR1 is MDHEN, CDR2 SYDVKM, per germline. As DNA, the CDR3 is TGTGCCAGCAGTTTATGGATGGATCAGGGGGCAGGTCAGCCCCAGCATTTT. Translating it yields CASSLWMDQGAGQPQHF.

The chain uses TRBV28 and TRBJ1-5; 7 nucleotides align to TRBD1. The CDR3 sequence is 16 residues long. The germline gives CDR1 MDHEN, CDR2 SYDVKM. V was clipped by 6 bases and J by 7 bases; unmatched bases: 15. CDR3 sequence: CASRRQGVPTGQPQHF. The CDR3 nucleotides read TGTGCCAGCAGGAGGCAGGGGGTACCCACGGGACAGCCCCAGCATTTT.